The present entry profiles one T cell receptor beta chain with its context. The data stem from a study of blood T cell repertoires in COVID-19. Study-level information: The origin of the acute and convalescent COVID-19 samples was the United States, Italy and Spain. Sample material is recorded as cDNA or gDNA derived from T cells, B-cell-depleted T cells, or PBMCs.

CDR1 is SEHNR, CDR2 FQNEAQ, per germline (reference sequence). CDR3 size: 13 residues. Trimming removed 5 bases from V and 10 bases from J; junction bases left unmatched: 8. Per the original data handling: Reference gene primer amplification in the assay estimated nucleated cell counts. Clones were sequenced by immunoSEQ multiplex PCR, and TCRdb holds only the in-frame ones, with some missing. The V and J calls and clone size are taken from that table; D and trimming were inferred from the DNA. The repertoire holds 95,000 to 150,000 clones, with about nine tenths as singletons. This chain uses TRBV7-9 with TRBJ1-1; 9 nucleotides line up with TRBD1. The sequence was collected from a middle-aged man with acute or convalescent COVID-19. Sequences were obtained from peripheral blood. The DNA for the CDR3 is TGTGCCAGCAGCCAGGGACAGGGAAGGAGAGCTTTCTTT. Translating gives CASSQGQGRRAFF.